One sample yielded the 5 T cell receptor beta chains listed below, sequenced in a study of cytomegalovirus exposure and HLA in healthy donors. Use of 60 Vbeta and 13 Jbeta primers characterized the PCR. Only in-frame clones appear in the TCRdb table, and some are missing; sequencing was by immunoSEQ multiplex PCR. The sample has 150,000 to 200,000 clones, 70% to 90% seen once. The source material was PBMCs. The receptors here all came from a woman between 18 and 30 years old in good health and CMV-seropositive.

The rearrangement uses TRBV5-1 and TRBJ2-2, with D tentatively TRBD2 (5 bases). The CDR3 is made up of 14 amino acids. CDR1 and CDR2 (germline): SGHRS, YFSETQ. V lost 1 base, J lost 6 bases, and 10 bases lay in between. In DNA form, the CDR3 reads TGCGCCAGCAGCTTGATAGGGAGCTCCGGGGAGCTGTTTTTT. This gives the protein CASSLIGSSGELFF.

The rearrangement joins TRBV10-3 to TRBJ2-3; D unresolved. V was shortened by 0 bases and J by 6 bases, with 4 bases between the two germline ends. The germline gives CDR1 ENHRY, CDR2 SYGVKD. This CDR3 contains 12 residues. As DNA, the CDR3 is TGTGCCATCAGTGAGTCCTCCGATACGCAGTATTTT. Translated, it gives CAISESSDTQYF.

The chain carries TRBV5-5 and TRBJ2-7, with D perhaps matching TRBD2 (5 bases). V gave up 0 bases and J gave up 0 bases, with 13 bases separating them. From germline, CDR1 is SGHKS and CDR2 YYEKEE (reference sequence). The CDR3 has 16 amino acids. CDR3 nucleotides: TGTGCCAGCAGCTTGGAGAGGACGGGGAGCTCCTACGAGCAGTACGTC. Translated: CASSLERTGSSYEQYV.

The chain links TRBV5-4 to TRBJ1-2, with D possibly being TRBD1 (6 bases). Germline loops: CDR1 SGHNT, CDR2 YYREEE (reference sequence). The length of the CDR3 is 14 residues. The ends were cut back, 1 base at V and 2 bases at J, with 9 bases in the middle. DNA for the CDR3: TGTGCCAGCAGCTTGACAGGGTCAAACTATGGCTACACCTTC. Translating gives CASSLTGSNYGYTF.

The chain has TRBV7-3 and TRBJ1-6; unclear D gene. CDR1 and CDR2 from the germline V gene are SGHTA and FQGTGA. Trimming shortened V by 5 bases and J by 9 bases, and 11 bases separated the two germline ends. This CDR3 is built from 13 residues. CDR3 residues: CASSPSPSSPLHF. CDR3 nucleotides: TGTGCCAGCAGCCCCTCACCGAGTTCACCCCTCCACTTT.